This T cell receptor beta chain originates from a study of naive and memory T cell subsets. Findings of the study overall: Especially in CD8 cells, naive repertoires contained a few larger clonotypes, possibly CD45RA-re-expressing memory cells.

Both TRBC1 and TRBC2 were covered by a beta constant-region primer of two equimolar oligonucleotides. The ligated cDNA underwent four PCR rounds using SP2 and nested alpha and beta constant-region primers. From the UMI-ligation and nested PCR reads, TCRdb called clonotypes with MiXCR, one entry per CDR3 protein. Of roughly 150,000 distinct CDR3 sequences listed, under 25% are singletons. From germline, CDR1 is MNHEY and CDR2 SVGAGI. The CDR3 runs to 17 residues. The V and J ends lost 0 bases and 1 base, in that order; junction bases with no gene match: 5. This clonotype was counted a few times. Its matching antigen is unknown.

The specimen was naive CD4+ T cells from blood. This receptor was obtained from a human donor in good health. V and J are TRBV6-5 and TRBJ2-1; 8 bases are shared with TRBD2. CDR3 sequence reads: CASSYSILAGSYNEQFF. The CDR3 bases are TGTGCCAGCAGTTACTCGATTTTAGCGGGATCCTACAATGAGCAGTTCTTC.